The rows below give T cell receptor beta chains drawn from one sample of a study of cytomegalovirus exposure and HLA in healthy donors. Sequenced by immunoSEQ multiplex PCR; TCRdb stores in-frame clones only, minus some. The profile shows around 96,000 clones, around 76% of them singletons. Sequenced sample: PBMCs. The receptors were sampled from a man aged 30 to 45 in good health and CMV-seropositive. Each CDR3 is given with its conserved first and last residue. D genes are given only for firm matches. The listing skips clone size in some rows; elsewhere it reads once, few, many or a size class.

TRBJ2-2	TRBV9	TRBD1	-	CASSVGTGANTGELFF	TGTGCCAGCAGCGTAGGGACAGGGGCAAACACCGGGGAGCTGTTTTTT
TRBJ2-2	TRBV25-1	-	-	CASSEAGRLNTGELFF	TGTGCCAGCAGTGAAGCGGGCAGGCTTAACACCGGGGAGCTGTTTTTT
TRBJ2-4	TRBV10-3	-	-	CAIRDSLAKNIQYF	TGTGCCATCAGGGACTCTTTAGCCAAAAACATTCAGTACTTC
TRBJ2-7	TRBV29-1	TRBD2	-	CSVEDPSGGANEQYF	TGCAGCGTTGAAGACCCTAGCGGGGGGGCTAACGAGCAGTACTTC
TRBJ2-5	TRBV4-2	-	-	CASSQGLGEYQETQYF	TGTGCCAGCAGCCAAGGGCTGGGAGAATACCAAGAGACCCAGTACTTC
TRBJ1-3	TRBV27	TRBD1	-	CASRSDRGRNTIYF	TGTGCCAGCAGATCCGACAGGGGTAGAAACACCATATATTTT
TRBJ1-1	TRBV6-6	-	-	CASSYTGSTEAFF	TGTGCCAGCAGTTACACAGGGAGCACTGAAGCTTTCTTT
TRBJ2-1	TRBV7-9	TRBD2	-	CASSLGSGGVGEQFF	TGTGCCAGCAGCTTAGGTAGCGGGGGGGTCGGTGAGCAGTTCTTC
TRBJ1-1	TRBV2	-	-	CASSELPVMNTEAFF	TGTGCCAGCAGTGAACTCCCGGTCATGAACACTGAAGCTTTCTTT
TRBJ1-6	TRBV9	TRBD1	medium-sized	CASSVDPQTGHSPLHF	TGTGCCAGCAGCGTAGATCCGCAGACAGGGCACTCACCCCTCCACTTT
TRBJ2-3	TRBV4-1	-	-	CASSHPAASEDTDTQYF	TGCGCCAGCAGCCACCCCGCGGCTAGCGAGGACACAGATACGCAGTATTTT
TRBJ1-4	TRBV7-9	TRBD1	-	CSSRPPGTDNEKLFF	TGTTCCAGCAGACCGCCCGGGACAGATAATGAAAAACTGTTTTTT
TRBJ1-2	TRBV4-3	TRBD1	-	CASSQDPPGQGVYGYTF	TGCGCCAGCAGCCAAGATCCCCCGGGACAGGGGGTCTATGGCTACACCTTC
TRBJ2-4	TRBV5-5	-	-	CASSLEIRGLNIQYF	TGTGCCAGCAGCTTGGAAATCCGTGGGCTAAACATTCAGTACTTC
TRBJ1-6	TRBV7-2	TRBD1	-	CASSTRQGLNSPLHF	TGTGCCAGCAGCACCCGACAGGGGCTTAATTCACCCCTCCACTTT
TRBJ2-5	TRBV6-5	TRBD1	-	CASSYTGTGAGETQYF	TGTGCCAGCAGTTACACAGGGACAGGGGCTGGAGAGACCCAGTACTTC
TRBJ1-3	TRBV9	-	-	CASSVDSILSGNTIYF	TGTGCCAGCAGCGTAGACAGTATTCTCTCTGGAAACACCATATATTTT
TRBJ2-5	TRBV19	TRBD2	-	CASSPRTSGGRGTQYF	TGTGCCAGTAGTCCGAGGACTAGCGGGGGTCGCGGGACCCAGTACTTC
TRBJ2-5	TRBV5-1	TRBD1	once	CASSYTGDEETQYF	TGCGCCAGCAGCTATACAGGGGACGAGGAGACCCAGTACTTC
TRBJ2-1	TRBV7-9	-	-	CASSPFGGADEQFF	TGTGCCAGCAGCCCCTTCGGCGGGGCCGATGAGCAGTTCTTC